Sequencing of this T cell receptor beta chain was carried out in a study of T cell clonotyping in hematopoietic cell transplantation. Findings of the study overall: Cells were unsorted, so CD4 and CD8 contributions were not separated. Recipient TCR diversity dropped after transplant; expanded clonotypes rose from day 30 to 180.

This clone showed up just once. Its cognate antigen is unknown. Here immunoSEQ multiplex PCR was the method, and the copy in TCRdb shows in-frame clones only, minus some. There are 10,000 or so clones in the sample; approximately 89% occur only once, and approximately 3.9% lies in the top ten. The germline CDR1 and CDR2 sequences are SGHNT and YYREEE (reference sequence). V lost 4 bases and J 4 bases, leaving 14 bases between the germline ends. CDR3 length: 14 residues. What was sequenced was peripheral blood mononuclear cells. The chain has TRBV5-4 and TRBJ1-2; a weak D match, TRBD1 (5 bases). The receptor was isolated from a human donor who either received an allogeneic hematopoietic cell transplant for a myeloid malignancy or was a related donor (not recorded which). Some clones in this sample may be carry-over from other donors' samples. The CDR3 is CASSAGPEFYGYTF. CDR3 DNA: TGTGCCAGCAGCGCGGGACCGGAGTTCTATGGCTACACCTTC.